A single sample gave rise to the 14 T cell receptor beta chains below, sequenced in a study of cytomegalovirus exposure and HLA in healthy donors (dated by TCRdb to about 2017). Receptor amplification or capture employed the immunoSEQ multiplex PCR assay. For the multiplex PCR, a mixture combining 60 forward primers for TCR Vbeta segments and 13 reverse primers for TCR Jbeta segments was used. TCRdb holds this immuneACCESS table with in-frame rearrangements only. Some clones are missing; in checked studies, unresolved V genes explain under half, and the rest has no known cause. In this sample the table shows about 120,000 clones, 79% of which occur a single time. The ten top clones hold around 4.5% of the sample. Sequencing was performed on PBMCs. The receptors were sampled from a man aged 25 to 40 in good health and CMV-seropositive.

The chain employs TRBV13 and TRBJ2-1; D not certain. This CDR3 is built from 12 residues. The germline gives CDR1 PRHDT, CDR2 FYEKMQ (reference sequence). Trimming removed 2 bases at V and 5 bases at J, with 4 bases between. CDR3 nucleotides: TGTGCCAGCAGCTTACAAAACAATGAGCAGTTCTTC. Its protein is CASSLQNNEQFF. Full variable domain (missing parts from reference TRBV13 and TRBJ2-1): AAGVIQSPRHLIKEKRETATLKCYPIPRHDTVYWYQQGPGQDPQFLISFYEKMQSDKGSIPDRFSAQQFSDYHSELNMSSLELGDSALYFCASSLQNNEQFFGPGTRLTVL.

This chain uses TRBV7-8 with TRBJ2-7, with 10 bases fitting TRBD1. Looked up from germline, CDR1 is SGHVS and CDR2 is FQNEAQ. This CDR3 region has 16 residues. Trimming cost V 3 bases and J 5 bases; bases outside gene matches: 10. The CDR3 coding sequence is TGTGCCAGCAGCTTCCTAGCTCAGGGACAGGGGAACGAGCAGTACTTC. It specifies CASSFLAQGQGNEQYF.

CDR3 loop: CASSSRTGMNTEAFF. The DNA for the CDR3 is TGTGCCAGCAGCTCGAGGACAGGGATGAACACTGAAGCTTTCTTT. The rearrangement joins TRBV7-6 to TRBJ1-1, with 8 bases lining up with TRBD1. The germline V gene encodes CDR1 SGHVS and CDR2 FNYEAQ. This CDR3 is 15 amino acids long. V lost 4 bases and J lost 0; bases outside the gene matches: 4.

The chain combines TRBV9 with TRBJ1-1; TRBD1 aligns across 7 bases. Germline V gives CDR1 SGDLS, CDR2 YYNGEE. The CDR3 consists of 17 residues. Trimming cost V 3 bases and J 0 bases; bases outside gene matches: 11. CDR3 amino acids: CASSATGVGSLNTEAFF. CDR3 nucleotides: TGTGCCAGCAGCGCCACAGGGGTGGGTAGTTTGAACACTGAAGCTTTCTTT. Full variable domain (remainder filled in from reference TRBV9 and TRBJ1-1): DSGVTQTPKHLITATGQRVTLRCSPRSGDLSVYWYQQSLDQGLQFLIQYYNGEERAKGNILERFSAQQFPDLHSELNLSSLELGDSALYFCASSATGVGSLNTEAFFGQGTRLTVV.

This clone was seen only once. V gene TRBV2 combines with J gene TRBJ1-4; D remains ambiguous. V shed 2 bases and J shed 8 bases, with 9 bases lying between them. This CDR3 has 13 residues. Germline CDR1 is SNHLY and CDR2 is FYNNEI. The CDR3 region has the DNA TGTGCCAGCAGTGAACAGAGGGAGGAAAAACTGTTTTTT. Its translation: CASSEQREEKLFF.

Turning to this clone: At one end the junction does not follow the germline gene, possibly because of a read error. The chain has TRBV7-9 and TRBJ2-7; the match to TRBD1 covers 7 bases. This CDR3 has 14 amino acids. Per germline, CDR1 SEHNR and CDR2 FQNEAQ (reference sequence). CDR3 in amino acids: CSSSYGTDHYEQYF. As DNA, the CDR3 is TGTTCCAGCAGCTACGGGACAGACCACTACGAGCAGTACTTC.

The chain combines TRBV6-6 with TRBJ2-7; 10 nucleotides agree with TRBD2. Trimming cost V 6 bases and J 7 bases; bases outside gene matches: 15. Germline loops: CDR1 MNHNY, CDR2 SVGAGI (reference sequence). The CDR3 covers 16 residues. The CDR3 nucleotides read TGTGCCAGCAGCCCCTCCCGGAGCGGGGGGGCCGGAGAGCAGTACTTC. As protein: CASSPSRSGGAGEQYF.

The CDR3 nucleotides read TGTGCCAGCAGCTTAGCGCAGGAGGGTGGGCAGTTCTTC. Its translation is CASSLAQEGGQFF. This sequence joins TRBV7-9 and TRBJ2-1; a possible D gene is TRBD2 (6 bases). Trimming pared 0 bases from V and 12 bases from J, leaving 12 bases between. This CDR3 has 13 amino acids. The germline CDR1 and CDR2 sequences are SEHNR and FQNEAQ (reference sequence).

The rearrangement joins TRBV5-4 to TRBJ2-1; 12 bases are a match to TRBD2. The CDR3 spans 15 residues. Germline V gene sequence: CDR1 SGHNT, CDR2 YYREEE (reference sequence). With V trimmed by 5 bases and J by 1 base, 1 base remained unmatched. The DNA for the CDR3 is TGTGCCAGCAGAACTAGCGGGGGGTCCTACAATGAGCAGTTCTTC. Encoded protein: CASRTSGGSYNEQFF.

The rearrangement links TRBV11-3 to TRBJ2-7; 8 positions match TRBD1. In germline, CDR1 is SGHNT, CDR2 YENEEA. The V gene end was trimmed by 5 bases and the J gene end by 3 bases; junction bases not matched to a gene: 6. The CDR3 totals 14 residues. CDR3 sequence: CASSQGQGGYEQYF. The CDR3 DNA follows: TGTGCCAGCAGCCAAGGACAGGGTGGCTACGAGCAGTACTTC.

The V call is TRBV9, the J call TRBJ2-1, with 9 bases that match TRBD2. The CDR3 contains 16 residues. The V gene's germline CDR1 is SGDLS and CDR2 YYNGEE. V was pared by 2 bases and J by 5 bases, with 8 bases of the junction left unmatched. The CDR3 protein is CASSVGGLAMNNEQFF. The CDR3 DNA reads TGTGCCAGCAGCGTTGGAGGACTAGCGATGAACAATGAGCAGTTCTTC.

This clone occurred once. This chain uses TRBV28 with TRBJ2-3; D is perhaps TRBD1 (5 bases). With 6 bases removed from V and 4 bases from J, the gap between germline ends came to 11 bases. This CDR3 region has 13 residues. Germline values: CDR1 MDHEN, CDR2 SYDVKM. CDR3 DNA: TGTGCCAGCAGACGACAGTCTTCAGATACGCAGTATTTT. It encodes CASRRQSSDTQYF.

The sample holds one count of this clone. This chain joins TRBV10-3 and TRBJ2-1, with D tentatively TRBD2 (7 bases). Trimming shortened V by 8 bases and J by 8 bases, and 10 bases separated the two germline ends. Germline assignment: CDR1 ENHRY and CDR2 SYGVKD. The CDR3 runs 11 residues. The CDR3 coding sequence is TGTGCCATCGGGGGGGCTGATGAGCAGTTCTTC. Its translation is CAIGGADEQFF.

The rearrangement uses TRBV7-2 and TRBJ2-1; 7 bases agree with TRBD1. Germline CDR1 and CDR2: SGHTA and FQGNSA. V lost 5 bases, J lost 7 bases, and 5 bases stayed unmatched. This CDR3 contains 13 residues. CDR3 sequence reads: CASSPTGYNEQFF. The CDR3 DNA sequence: TGTGCCAGCAGCCCGACAGGGTATAATGAGCAGTTCTTC.